The T cell receptor beta chain under discussion was sequenced for a study of tumor and adjacent non-tumor tissue in lung cancer. At the level of the study: Histology: 11 to 13 adenocarcinoma, a couple of squamous cell carcinoma, 1 small cell lung cancer. Whole-study results and caveats: TCR diversity was significantly greater in tumor than normal lung tissue.

This clonotype was detected once. Its target is unknown. Three rounds of nested PCR, following a modified ARM-PCR protocol, produced the TCRbeta library. MiXCR, applied by TCRdb to the multiplex PCR reads, yields one record per CDR3 protein. Among 40,000 to 45,000 distinct CDR3 sequences, 60% were seen once, and the ten largest hold 45% to 50%. No cell sorting was done before RNA was extracted from the tissue. More than 3 cm separated this lung sample from the edge of the tumor. Deletions cut 0 bases from V and 6 bases from J, with 19 bases between. Germline V gene lookup returns CDR1 SGHRS and CDR2 YFSETQ. The CDR3 contains 17 residues.

The sequencing sample was made of distant non-tumor lung tissue. The rearrangement links TRBV5-1 to TRBJ2-1; possibly TRBD2 for D (6 bases). The source of this sequence is a man aged 50 or older with non-small cell lung cancer. The CDR3 DNA sequence: TGCGCCAGCAGCTTGGGACTAGTGGGAGAGGGAGGCAATGAGCAGTTCTTC. Its protein is CASSLGLVGEGGNEQFF.